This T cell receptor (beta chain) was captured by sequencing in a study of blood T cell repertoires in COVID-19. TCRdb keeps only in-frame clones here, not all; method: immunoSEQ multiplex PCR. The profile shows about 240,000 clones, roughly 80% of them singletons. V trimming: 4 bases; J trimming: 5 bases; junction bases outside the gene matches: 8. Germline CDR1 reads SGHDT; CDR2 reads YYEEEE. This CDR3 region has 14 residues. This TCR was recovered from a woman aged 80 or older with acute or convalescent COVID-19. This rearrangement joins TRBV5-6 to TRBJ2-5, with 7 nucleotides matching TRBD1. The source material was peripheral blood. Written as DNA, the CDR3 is TGTGCCAGCAGCCCGGCGACAGGGCCCGAGACCCAGTACTTC. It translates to CASSPATGPETQYF.